Given below is one T cell receptor beta chain in context. The record originates from a study of shared clonotypes between healthy human individuals. CDR3 length: 15 amino acids. V lost 2 bases to trimming and J lost 9 bases, with 17 bases between them. Germline values: CDR1 SEHNR, CDR2 FQNEAQ (reference sequence). The sorted-subset replicate PCRs were given around 190 ng DNA, which is 25,000 to 35,000 T cell genomes. Repertoires were generated with immunoSEQ multiplex PCR, while TCRdb's copy carries only in-frame clones and drops some. The sample records fewer than 1.4 million clones, more than 75% being singletons.

Sequencing was carried out using memory CD4+ T cells from PBMCs. Subset here: CD45RA-negative fraction. The sequence derives from a young man in good health. Some clones in this sample may be carry-over from other donors' samples. V usage is TRBV7-9 and J usage is TRBJ2-1; either TRBD1 or TRBD2 may supply D (6 bases each). The CDR3 DNA is TGTGCCAGCAGCTTACCCGGGGGCCCCTCCCTTGAGCAGTTCTTC. This codes for CASSLPGGPSLEQFF.